Presented here are 30 T cell receptor beta chains from one specimen sequenced in a study of coeliac disease. Study-level findings and limits: Lower clonality than controls marked TRB and TRG repertoires from active celiac intraepithelial and lamina propria samples.

The assay was immunoSEQ multiplex PCR, and TCRdb's table has in-frame clones only and misses some. The repertoire holds more than 3,500 clones, less than 75% seen once, with 8% to 9.5% in the top ten. Antigens for these TCRs are unknown. Sequencing input: intraepithelial lymphocytes from the gut. The receptors derive from a man aged 65 to 79 with active celiac disease.

V is TRBV19 and J is TRBJ2-3, with D maybe TRBD2 (6 bases). V lost 7 bases and J lost 5, with 16 bases in between. Germline V gene sequence: CDR1 LNHDA, CDR2 SQIVND (reference sequence). The CDR3 runs 14 residues. The CDR3 DNA reads as TGTGCCAGTAAGGTAGCGGAGTGGGGAGATACGCAGTATTTT. It yields the protein CASKVAEWGDTQYF.

This sequence joins TRBV7-2 and TRBJ2-5; possible D gene TRBD2, 5 bases. The CDR3 contains 16 residues. The V end was cut by 5 bases, the J end by 5 bases, with 21 bases between. The germline gives CDR1 SGHTA, CDR2 FQGNSA. The CDR3: CASSPRASSSRETQYF. The CDR3, as DNA: TGTGCCAGCAGCCCCCGGGCTAGCAGCTCCAGGGAGACCCAGTACTTC.

The chain carries TRBV27 and TRBJ1-3; 8 bases map to TRBD1. CDR1 MNHEY and CDR2 SMNVEV come from the germline V gene (reference sequence). The CDR3 loop spans 19 amino acids. J lost 0 bases, V lost 2 bases, and 12 bases had no gene match. CDR3 protein: CASSLRVTGQVFSGNTIYF. CDR3 DNA: TGTGCCAGCAGTTTAAGGGTGACGGGACAGGTGTTCTCTGGAAACACCATATATTTT.

This clone has a handful of counts. V is TRBV5-1 and J is TRBJ2-1, with 10 bases identical to TRBD2. CDR1 and CDR2 from the germline V gene are SGHRS and YFSETQ. This CDR3 comprises 16 residues. Trimming cost V 1 base and J 3 bases; bases outside gene matches: 4. The CDR3 here is CASSLTTSGFYNEQFF. In DNA form, the CDR3 reads TGCGCCAGCAGCTTGACGACTAGCGGGTTCTACAATGAGCAGTTCTTC. Drawing the rest from reference TRBV5-1 and TRBJ2-1, the complete variable domain is KAGVTQTPRYLIKTRGQQVTLSCSPISGHRSVSWYQQTPGQGLQFLFEYFSETQRNKGNFPGRFSGRQFSNSRSEMNVSTLELGDSALYLCASSLTTSGFYNEQFFGPGTRLTVL.

J is TRBJ2-7 and V is TRBV27; tentatively, D is TRBD2 (5 bases). Looked up from germline, CDR1 is MNHEY and CDR2 is SMNVEV (reference sequence). The CDR3 sequence is 14 residues long. With 6 bases removed from V and 2 bases from J, the gap between germline ends came to 14 bases. CDR3 in amino acids: CASSPIGMTYEQYF. DNA for the CDR3: TGTGCCAGCAGCCCAATCGGGATGACCTACGAGCAGTACTTC.

The chain couples TRBV11-2 to TRBJ2-1; D is possibly TRBD2 (5 bases). The CDR3 loop spans 16 amino acids. CDR1 and CDR2 from the germline V gene are SGHAT and FQNNGV. The V gene lost 1 base and the J gene lost 4 bases, with 14 bases spanning the gap. CDR3 nucleotide sequence: TGTGCCAGCAGCTTAGGGATATCGGGAACATACAATGAGCAGTTCTTC. Translation: CASSLGISGTYNEQFF. The entire variable domain, with the rest obtained from reference TRBV11-2 and TRBJ2-1, is as follows: EAGVAQSPRYKIIEKRQSVAFWCNPISGHATLYWYQQILGQGPKLLIQFQNNGVVDDSQLPKDRFSAERLKGVDSTLKIQPAKLEDSAVYLCASSLGISGTYNEQFFGPGTRLTVL.

This clone was detected only a few times. A junction boundary mismatches the germline segment, possibly from a read error. V is TRBV6-5 and J is TRBJ2-3, with 9 bases aligning to TRBD2. This CDR3 comprises 15 residues. Germline CDR1 and CDR2: MNHEY and SVGAGI. CDR3 loop: CASSSTGTSTDTQYF. CDR3 nucleotides: TGTGCCAGCAGTTCCACCGGGACTAGCACGGATACGCAGTATTTT.

The V call is TRBV5-6, the J call TRBJ2-1, with 8 bases aligning to TRBD2. After removal of 0 bases from V and 3 bases from J, the junction contained 5 bases not matched to a gene. Germline values: CDR1 SGHDT, CDR2 YYEEEE. CDR3 length: 16 amino acids. The CDR3 loop is CASSLAGRGDYNEQFF. The CDR3 DNA is TGTGCCAGCAGCTTGGCGGGGCGGGGGGACTACAATGAGCAGTTCTTC.

V and J are TRBV6-6 and TRBJ2-7; 9 positions match TRBD1. V was pared by 5 bases and J by 5 bases, with 10 bases of the junction left unmatched. Germline lookup yields CDR1 MNHNY and CDR2 SVGAGI (reference sequence). This CDR3 spans 15 amino acids. This CDR3 is CASSPSGTGPNEQYF. As DNA, the CDR3 is TGTGCCAGCAGTCCCTCCGGGACAGGGCCCAACGAGCAGTACTTC.

The rearrangement joins TRBV19 to TRBJ1-2; TRBD1 agrees at 7 bases. Germline V gene lookup returns CDR1 LNHDA and CDR2 SQIVND (reference sequence). V was clipped by 5 bases and J by 7 bases; unmatched bases: 4. The CDR3 totals 12 residues. The CDR3 DNA reads as TGTGCCAGTAGTCCAGGACAGGTTGGCTACACCTTC. Translating it yields CASSPGQVGYTF.

This rearrangement joins TRBV5-4 to TRBJ2-7, with 10 bases matching TRBD1. Germline CDR1 reads SGHNT; CDR2 reads YYREEE (reference sequence). This CDR3 has 14 residues. Trimming cost V 3 bases and J 9 bases; bases outside gene matches: 9. This CDR3 is CASSYRDRGDVQYF. Written as DNA, the CDR3 is TGTGCCAGCAGCTACCGGGACAGGGGCGACGTGCAGTACTTC. The full variable domain, its missing parts supplied by reference TRBV5-4 and TRBJ2-7, is ETGVTQSPTHLIKTRGQQVTLRCSSQSGHNTVSWYQQALGQGPQFIFQYYREEENGRGNFPPRFSGLQFPNYSSELNVNALELDDSALYLCASSYRDRGDVQYFGPGTRLTVT.

The chain couples TRBV28 to TRBJ2-2; 7 nucleotides line up with TRBD2. Looked up from germline, CDR1 is MDHEN and CDR2 is SYDVKM. V lost 2 bases, J lost 3 bases, and 6 bases stayed unmatched. The CDR3 totals 16 residues. The CDR3 protein is CASSLMAGEYTGELFF. DNA of the CDR3: TGTGCCAGCAGTTTAATGGCGGGAGAATACACCGGGGAGCTGTTTTTT.

This clone appeared a few times. The chain is built from TRBV4-2 and TRBJ2-1; 9 bases are a match to TRBD2. V dropped 4 bases and J dropped 8; count of bases not matched to a gene: 9. The CDR3 extends over 15 amino acids. Germline CDR1 reads LGHNA; CDR2 reads YNFKEQ. The CDR3 loop reads CASSRYSGLAHEQFF. The CDR3 DNA reads as TGTGCCAGCAGCCGATACTCGGGACTAGCCCATGAGCAGTTCTTC.

This clone was picked up one time. This chain uses TRBV7-2 with TRBJ1-2; TRBD1 agrees at 10 bases. After removal of 5 bases from V and 5 bases from J, the junction contained 11 bases not matched to a gene. Germline V gene lookup returns CDR1 SGHTA and CDR2 FQGNSA. CDR3 length equals 16 residues. CDR3 in DNA: TGTGCCAGCAGCAGGGACAGGGGAAGACTGCAGTATGGCTACACCTTC. Amino acid sequence: CASSRDRGRLQYGYTF.

The chain combines TRBV19 with TRBJ1-1; 9 bases map to TRBD1. The germline CDR1 and CDR2 sequences are LNHDA and SQIVND (reference sequence). The CDR3 is 15 amino acids. V trimming: 6 bases; J trimming: 3 bases; junction bases outside the gene matches: 8. The CDR3 DNA reads as TGTGCCAGTAGGACTCCGACAGGGGGATACACTGAAGCTTTCTTT. Translation: CASRTPTGGYTEAFF.

V and J are TRBV19 and TRBJ2-3; 11 bases line up with TRBD1. V lost 7 bases, J lost 5 bases, and 2 bases stayed unmatched. The CDR3 extends over 13 amino acids. Germline CDR1 and CDR2: LNHDA and SQIVND (reference sequence). The CDR3 sequence: CASMGQGVDTQYF. The CDR3 DNA follows: TGTGCCAGTATGGGACAGGGGGTAGATACGCAGTATTTT. The whole variable domain, filled in from reference TRBV19 and TRBJ2-3, reads DGGITQSPKYLFRKEGQNVTLSCEQNLNHDAMYWYRQDPGQGLRLIYYSQIVNDFQKGDIAEGYSVSREKKESFPLTVTSAQKNPTAFYLCASMGQGVDTQYFGPGTRLTVL.

This chain uses TRBV28 with TRBJ2-1; 10 nucleotides align to TRBD1. The ends lost 2 bases at V and 7 bases at J; junction bases unmatched: 8. The CDR3 runs 16 residues. Germline-derived CDR1 and CDR2 are MDHEN and SYDVKM. CDR3 nucleotides: TGTGCCAGCAGTTTAACCCTGGGACAGGGGATGAATGAGCAGTTCTTC. It yields the protein CASSLTLGQGMNEQFF.

By sample fraction, this clone is medium-sized. The chain uses TRBV13 and TRBJ1-1; D uncertain. Germline V CDR1 and CDR2: PRHDT, FYEKMQ (reference sequence). This CDR3 has 13 residues. V was pared by 7 bases and J by 8 bases, with 17 bases between. The CDR3 sequence is CASTPFSLGEAFF. The CDR3 coding sequence is TGTGCCAGCACCCCTTTTTCCCTGGGCGAAGCTTTCTTT.

The chain employs TRBV18 and TRBJ2-1; TRBD1 aligns across 7 bases. The CDR3 consists of 15 residues. CDR1 is KGHSH and CDR2 is LQKENI in the germline V gene. V lost 3 bases to trimming and J lost 5 bases; unmatched junction nucleotides: 7. The CDR3 here is CASSPQGVRDNEQFF. The CDR3 DNA reads as TGTGCCAGCTCACCCCAGGGGGTAAGAGACAATGAGCAGTTCTTC. The whole variable domain, remainder taken from reference TRBV18 and TRBJ2-1, is NAGVMQNPRHLVRRRGQEARLRCSPMKGHSHVYWYRQLPEEGLKFMVYLQKENIIDESGMPKERFSAEFPKEGPSILRIQQVVRGDSAAYFCASSPQGVRDNEQFFGPGTRLTVL.

This clone came up once. In the same sample, other DNA sequences code for this CDR3. J is TRBJ1-6 and V is TRBV25-1; D is ambiguous. Germline V lookup: CDR1 MGHDK, CDR2 SYGVNS. V was shortened by 5 bases and J by 8 bases, with 10 bases between the two germline ends. The CDR3 covers 13 residues. The CDR3 coding sequence is TGTGCCAGCAGTCCTCAACAATATTCACCCCTCCACTTT. The encoded protein is CASSPQQYSPLHF.

This chain uses TRBV28 with TRBJ1-1; D not certain. Germline CDR1 MDHEN, CDR2 SYDVKM. The V and J ends lost 9 bases and 0 bases respectively, with 23 bases between them. The CDR3 length is 17 residues. CDR3 protein: CASFSPSVRHLNTEAFF. The CDR3 nucleotides are TGTGCCAGTTTTAGCCCCTCAGTGAGGCACCTGAACACTGAAGCTTTCTTT. The entire variable domain, with the rest obtained from reference TRBV28 and TRBJ1-1, is as follows: DVKVTQSSRYLVKRTGEKVFLECVQDMDHENMFWYRQDPGLGLRLIYFSYDVKMKEKGDIPEGYSVSREKKERFSLILESASTNQTSMYLCASFSPSVRHLNTEAFFGQGTRLTVV.

The chain carries TRBV7-2 and TRBJ2-3; 10 bases fit TRBD2. CDR1 and CDR2 from the germline V gene are SGHTA and FQGNSA. The J segment lost 4 bases and the V segment lost 2 bases, leaving 6 bases of the junction unmatched. The CDR3 has 16 residues. The CDR3 here is CASSLLLAGGADTQYF. DNA of the CDR3: TGTGCCAGCAGCTTACTTTTAGCGGGGGGTGCAGATACGCAGTATTTT. The full variable domain, its missing parts supplied by reference TRBV7-2 and TRBJ2-3, is GAGVSQSPSNKVTEKGKDVELRCDPISGHTALYWYRQSLGQGLEFLIYFQGNSAPDKSGLPSDRFSAERTGGSVSTLTIQRTQQEDSAVYLCASSLLLAGGADTQYFGPGTRLTVL.

This chain connects TRBV10-3 to TRBJ2-3; 10 positions match TRBD2. The V gene end was trimmed by 2 bases and the J gene end by 4 bases; junction bases not matched to a gene: 9. Germline-derived CDR1 and CDR2 are ENHRY and SYGVKD. This CDR3 region has 17 residues. CDR3 nucleotides: TGTGCCATCAGTGAGGCAGCCGGGACTAGCGTGGCAGATACGCAGTATTTT. As protein: CAISEAAGTSVADTQYF.

This clone was counted a few times. This rearrangement joins TRBV27 to TRBJ2-1, with TRBD2 matching 11 bases. The CDR3 sequence is 17 residues long. Trimming cost V 3 bases and J 1 base; bases outside gene matches: 5. CDR1 is MNHEY and CDR2 is SMNVEV in the germline V gene (reference sequence). CDR3 nucleotides: TGTGCCAGCAGTTTTCACCGACTAGCGGGGTCCTACAATGAGCAGTTCTTC. Amino acids: CASSFHRLAGSYNEQFF.

This sequence joins TRBV10-2 and TRBJ2-7; D is uncertain. The CDR3 runs to 12 residues. Germline CDR1 WSHSY, CDR2 SAAADI. Trimming took 5 bases from V and 2 from J, leaving 7 bases between them. The DNA for the CDR3 is TGCGCCAGCAGTCAGGATACCTACGAGCAGTACTTC. Protein sequence: CASSQDTYEQYF.

The V call is TRBV28, the J call TRBJ2-1; 9 positions agree with TRBD1. Losses at the gene ends were 6 bases for V and 6 bases for J; bases not matched to a gene: 6. Germline assignment: CDR1 MDHEN and CDR2 SYDVKM. This CDR3 has 14 residues. CDR3 coding DNA: TGTGCCAGCAGAGTGACAGGGGGGGGCAATGAGCAGTTCTTC. Translated: CASRVTGGGNEQFF.

This clone was found a few times. The rearrangement joins TRBV29-1 to TRBJ1-3; 10 nucleotides match TRBD1. The length of the CDR3 is 14 residues. J lost 4 bases, V lost 7 bases, and 7 bases had no gene match. Germline assignment: CDR1 SQVTM and CDR2 ANQGSEA. For the CDR3, the DNA is TGCAGCGCAAAGGGACAGGGGTTCGGAAACACCATATATTTT. Translation: CSAKGQGFGNTIYF.

This clone has more than one count but fewer than ten. The chain uses TRBV6-5 and TRBJ2-7; D is unresolved. V lost 4 bases to trimming and J lost 1 base, with 11 bases between them. Germline CDR1 and CDR2: MNHEY and SVGAGI. The CDR3 runs 14 residues. CDR3 in DNA: TGTGCCAGCAGTTCGCAGGCCATTTCCTACGAGCAGTACTTC. This gives the protein CASSSQAISYEQYF.

The chain employs TRBV5-1 and TRBJ1-3, with TRBD1 matching over 7 bases. This CDR3 has 15 amino acids. CDR1 and CDR2 from the germline V gene are SGHRS and YFSETQ. V lost 3 bases and J lost 0; bases outside the gene matches: 3. The DNA for the CDR3 is TGCGCCAGCAGCTCCCGACAGGGCTCTGGAAACACCATATATTTT. It codes for CASSSRQGSGNTIYF.

This chain joins TRBV28 and TRBJ2-1, with 10 bases lining up with TRBD2. Germline V gene lookup returns CDR1 MDHEN and CDR2 SYDVKM. V shed 3 bases, J shed 8 bases, and the junction held 7 bases outside the gene matches. The CDR3 extends over 15 amino acids. CDR3 in DNA: TGTGCCAGCAGTTTGGGGCTAGCGGGAGCTGATGAGCAGTTCTTC. Translated: CASSLGLAGADEQFF. Full variable domain (outside the CDR3, taken from reference TRBV28 and TRBJ2-1): DVKVTQSSRYLVKRTGEKVFLECVQDMDHENMFWYRQDPGLGLRLIYFSYDVKMKEKGDIPEGYSVSREKKERFSLILESASTNQTSMYLCASSLGLAGADEQFFGPGTRLTVL.